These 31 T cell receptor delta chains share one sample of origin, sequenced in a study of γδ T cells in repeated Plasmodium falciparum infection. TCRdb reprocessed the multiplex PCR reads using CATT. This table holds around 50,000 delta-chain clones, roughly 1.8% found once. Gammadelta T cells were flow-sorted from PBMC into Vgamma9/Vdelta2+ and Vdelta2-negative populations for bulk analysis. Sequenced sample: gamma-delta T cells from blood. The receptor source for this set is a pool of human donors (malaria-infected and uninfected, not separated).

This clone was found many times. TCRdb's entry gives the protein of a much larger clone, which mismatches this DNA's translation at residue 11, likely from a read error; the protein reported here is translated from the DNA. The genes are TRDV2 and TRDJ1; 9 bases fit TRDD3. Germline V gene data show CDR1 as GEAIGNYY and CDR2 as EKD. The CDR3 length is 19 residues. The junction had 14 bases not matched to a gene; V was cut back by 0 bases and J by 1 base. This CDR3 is CACDTLPPGGCGSTDKLIF. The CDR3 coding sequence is TGTGCCTGTGACACCCTGCCTCCTGGGGGATGCGGAAGCACCGATAAACTCATCTTT.

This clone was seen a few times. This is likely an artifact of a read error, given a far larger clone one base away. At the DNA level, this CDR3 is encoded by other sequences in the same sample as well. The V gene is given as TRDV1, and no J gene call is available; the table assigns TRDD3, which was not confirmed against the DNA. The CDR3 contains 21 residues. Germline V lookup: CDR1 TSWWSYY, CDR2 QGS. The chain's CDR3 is CALGVQPSHTLWGIRVDKLTF. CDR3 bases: TGTGCTCTTGGGGTACAGCCCTCCCACACCTTATGGGGGATAAGGGTAGATAAACTCACCTTT.

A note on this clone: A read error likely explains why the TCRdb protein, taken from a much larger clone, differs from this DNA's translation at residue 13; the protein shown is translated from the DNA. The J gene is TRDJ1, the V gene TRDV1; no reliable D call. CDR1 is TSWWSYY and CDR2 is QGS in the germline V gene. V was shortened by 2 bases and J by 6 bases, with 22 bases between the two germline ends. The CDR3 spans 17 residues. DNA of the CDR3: TGTGCTCTTGGGGAAGGAACAAGGAGCCCGTCCTCCAATAAACTCATCTTT. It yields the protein CALGEGTRSPSSNKLIF.

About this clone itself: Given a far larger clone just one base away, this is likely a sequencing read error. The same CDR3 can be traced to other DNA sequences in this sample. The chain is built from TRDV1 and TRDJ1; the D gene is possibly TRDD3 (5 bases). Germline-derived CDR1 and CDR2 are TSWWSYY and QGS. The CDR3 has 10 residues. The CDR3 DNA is TGTGCCCTTGGGGTAAGGAAACTCATCTTT. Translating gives CALGVRKLIF.

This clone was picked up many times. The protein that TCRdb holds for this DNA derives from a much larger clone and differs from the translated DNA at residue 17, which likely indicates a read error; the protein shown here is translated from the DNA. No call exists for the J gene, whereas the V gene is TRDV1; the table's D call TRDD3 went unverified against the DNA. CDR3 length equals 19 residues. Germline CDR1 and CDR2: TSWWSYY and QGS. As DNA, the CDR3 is TGTGCTCTTGGGGACGGGGATCCTACGCCATGGGGGTACACCGATAAACCCATCTTT. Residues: CALGDGDPTPWGYTDKPIF.

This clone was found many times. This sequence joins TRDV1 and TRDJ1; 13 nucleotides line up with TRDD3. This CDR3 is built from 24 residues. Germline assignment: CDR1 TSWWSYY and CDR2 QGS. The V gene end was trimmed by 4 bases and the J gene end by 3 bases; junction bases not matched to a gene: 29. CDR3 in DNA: TGTGCTCTTGGGGGACTGCGCGGTTTTCCTACTTGGTACTGGGGGATACGCGTTCCCGATAAACTCATCTTT. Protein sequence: CALGGLRGFPTWYWGIRVPDKLIF.

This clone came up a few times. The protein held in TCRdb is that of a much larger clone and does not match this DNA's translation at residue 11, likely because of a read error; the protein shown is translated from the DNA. The CDR3 is CALGERPQKRGYALSTDKLIF. The CDR3 nucleotides read TGTGCTCTTGGGGAACGTCCCCAGAAGCGGGGTTATGCCCTTTCTACCGATAAACTCATCTTT. The V gene is TRDV1, the J gene TRDJ1; no firm D call. Because TCRdb records no J gene, it was assigned here through a match of the DNA to germline. Germline assignment: CDR1 TSWWSYY and CDR2 QGS. V was pared by 1 base and J by 2 bases, with 29 bases between. The CDR3 is 21 residues long.

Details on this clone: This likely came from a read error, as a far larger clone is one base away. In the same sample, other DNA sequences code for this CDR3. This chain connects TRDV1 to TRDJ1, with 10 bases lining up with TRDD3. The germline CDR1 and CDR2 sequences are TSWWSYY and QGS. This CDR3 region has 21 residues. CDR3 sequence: CALGAFPSKVGGYRYADKLIF. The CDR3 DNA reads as TGTGCCCTTGGGGCATTTCCTTCGAAGGTTGGGGGATACAGGTACGCCGATAAACTCATCTTT.

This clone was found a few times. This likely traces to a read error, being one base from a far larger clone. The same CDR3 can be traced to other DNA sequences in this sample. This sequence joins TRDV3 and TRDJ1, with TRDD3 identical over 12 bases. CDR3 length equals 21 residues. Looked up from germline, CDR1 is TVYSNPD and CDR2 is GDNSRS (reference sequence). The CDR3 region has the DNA TGTGCCTCTTCGGCTACCTTCAGGTACTGGGGGATACCGCCTTTCCTCGATAAGCTCATCTTT. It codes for CASSATFRYWGIPPFLDKLIF. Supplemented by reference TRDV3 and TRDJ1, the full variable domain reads CDKVTQSSPDQTVASGSEVVLLCTYDTVYSNPDLFWYRIRPDYSFQFVFYGDNSRSEGADFTQGRFSVKHILTQKAFHLVISPVRTEDSATYYCASSATFRYWGIPPFLDKLIFGKGTRVTVEP.

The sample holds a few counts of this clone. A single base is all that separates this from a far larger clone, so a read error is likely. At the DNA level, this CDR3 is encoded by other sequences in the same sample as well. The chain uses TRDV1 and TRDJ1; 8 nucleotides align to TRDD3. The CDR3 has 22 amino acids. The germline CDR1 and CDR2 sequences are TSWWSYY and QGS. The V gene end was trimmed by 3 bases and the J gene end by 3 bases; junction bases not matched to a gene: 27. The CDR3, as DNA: TGTGCTCTTGGGGAGCCCAATACGGCTCGGATACTGGGGGTCCTCCTGCCCGATAAACTCATCTTT. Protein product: CALGEPNTARILGVLLPDKLIF.

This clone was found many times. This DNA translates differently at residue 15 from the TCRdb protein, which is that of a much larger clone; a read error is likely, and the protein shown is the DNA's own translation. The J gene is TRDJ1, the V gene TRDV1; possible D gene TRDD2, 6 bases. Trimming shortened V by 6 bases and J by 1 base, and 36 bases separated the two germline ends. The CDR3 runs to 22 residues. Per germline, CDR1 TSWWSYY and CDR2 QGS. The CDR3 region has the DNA TGTGCTCTTGGTGTAAACCCGCCTTCCGACGACCAATGTGGGACACGCACCGATAAACTCATCTTT. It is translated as CALGVNPPSDDQCGTRTDKLIF.

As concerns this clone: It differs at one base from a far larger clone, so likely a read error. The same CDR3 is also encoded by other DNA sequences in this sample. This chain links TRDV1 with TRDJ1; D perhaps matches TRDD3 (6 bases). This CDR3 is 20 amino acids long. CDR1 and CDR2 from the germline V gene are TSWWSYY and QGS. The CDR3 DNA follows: TGTGCCCTTGGGGAAAAGTCGTCCCCCTCAACGTACTGGGACACCGATAAACTCATCTTT. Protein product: CALGEKSSPSTYWDTDKLIF.

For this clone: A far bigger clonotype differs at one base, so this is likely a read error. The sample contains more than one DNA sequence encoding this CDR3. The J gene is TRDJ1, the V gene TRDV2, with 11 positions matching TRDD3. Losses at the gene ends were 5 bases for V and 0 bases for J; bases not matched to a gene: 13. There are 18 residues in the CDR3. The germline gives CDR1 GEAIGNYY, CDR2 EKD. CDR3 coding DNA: TGTGCCTGTGGCCGCGTGCTGGGGGATACCGGGTACACCGATAAACTCATCTTT. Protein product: CACGRVLGDTGYTDKLIF.

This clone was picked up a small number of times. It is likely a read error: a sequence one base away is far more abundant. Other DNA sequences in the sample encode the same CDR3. In DNA form, the CDR3 reads TGCGCCTTAGGTTTTAGACGTACTGGGGGATACTCCCTTACTTACACCGATAAACTCATCTTT. It codes for CALGFRRTGGYSLTYTDKLIF. The chain links TRDV3 to TRDJ1; 12 positions agree with TRDD3. TCRdb is silent on the J gene; assignment here came from matching the DNA to germline. CDR1 and CDR2 from the germline V gene are TVYSNPD and GDNSRS (reference sequence). This CDR3 is built from 21 residues.

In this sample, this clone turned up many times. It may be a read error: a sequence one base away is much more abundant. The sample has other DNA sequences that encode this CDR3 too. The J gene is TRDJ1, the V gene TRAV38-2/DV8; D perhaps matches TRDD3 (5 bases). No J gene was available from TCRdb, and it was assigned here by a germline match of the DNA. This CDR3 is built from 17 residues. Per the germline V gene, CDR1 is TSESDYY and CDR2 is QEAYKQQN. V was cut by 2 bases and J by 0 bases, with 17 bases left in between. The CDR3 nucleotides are TGTGCTTATAGGAGTGAAGTGGGGTTAAAATACACCGATAAACTCATCTTT. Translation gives CAYRSEVGLKYTDKLIF.

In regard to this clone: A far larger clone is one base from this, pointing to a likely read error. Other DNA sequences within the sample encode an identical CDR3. CDR3 loop: CAFAAGPYWGMVVTDKLIF. Written as DNA, the CDR3 is TGTGCCTTCGCCGCCGGCCCTTACTGGGGGATGGTCGTCACCGATAAACTCATCTTT. J is TRDJ1 and V is TRDV3, with 10 nucleotides matching TRDD3. V lost 3 bases, J lost 1 base, and 20 bases stayed unmatched. Germline CDR1 TVYSNPD, CDR2 GDNSRS (reference sequence). This CDR3 is built from 19 residues.

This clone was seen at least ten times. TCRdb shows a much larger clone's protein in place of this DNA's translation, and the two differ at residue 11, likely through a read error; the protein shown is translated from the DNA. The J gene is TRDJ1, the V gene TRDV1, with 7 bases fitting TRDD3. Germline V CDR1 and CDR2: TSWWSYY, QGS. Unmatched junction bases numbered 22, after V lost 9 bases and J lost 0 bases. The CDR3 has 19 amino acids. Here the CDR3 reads CALQLNLGVTPRYTDKLIF. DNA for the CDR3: TGTGCTCTCCAACTAAACCTGGGGGTCACTCCTAGGTACACCGATAAACTCATCTTT.

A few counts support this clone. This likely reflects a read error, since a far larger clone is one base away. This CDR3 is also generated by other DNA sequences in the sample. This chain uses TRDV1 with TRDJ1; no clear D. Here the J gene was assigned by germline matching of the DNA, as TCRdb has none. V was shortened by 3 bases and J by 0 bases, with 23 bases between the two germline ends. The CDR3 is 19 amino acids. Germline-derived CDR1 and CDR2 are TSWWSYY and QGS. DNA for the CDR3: TGTGCTCTTGGGGAGCACGAAACTGTCACAACACCTTACACCGATAAACTCATCTTT. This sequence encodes CALGEHETVTTPYTDKLIF.

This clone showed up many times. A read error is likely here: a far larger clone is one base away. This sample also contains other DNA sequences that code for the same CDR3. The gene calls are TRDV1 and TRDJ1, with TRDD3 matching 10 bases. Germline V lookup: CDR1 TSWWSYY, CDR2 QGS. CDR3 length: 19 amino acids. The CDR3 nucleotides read TGTGCTCTCGGGGATCCCGAATCTCCTTACTGGGGGATGTTTGATAAACTCATCTTT. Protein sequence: CALGDPESPYWGMFDKLIF.

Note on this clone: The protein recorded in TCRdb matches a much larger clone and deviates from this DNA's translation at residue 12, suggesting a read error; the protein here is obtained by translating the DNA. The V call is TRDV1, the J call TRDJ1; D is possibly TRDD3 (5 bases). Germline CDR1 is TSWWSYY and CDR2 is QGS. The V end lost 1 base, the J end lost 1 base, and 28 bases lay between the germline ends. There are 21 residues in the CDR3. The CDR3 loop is CALGEPQRHSEKVYATDKLIF. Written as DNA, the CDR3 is TGTGCTCTTGGGGAACCCCAAAGACATTCCGAGAAGGTATACGCCACCGATAAACTCATCTTT.

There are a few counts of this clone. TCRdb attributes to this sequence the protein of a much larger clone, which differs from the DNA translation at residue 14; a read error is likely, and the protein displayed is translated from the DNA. The CDR3 loop reads CALGGKRVPPGVMCTDKLIF. The CDR3 DNA reads TGTGCTCTTGGGGGCAAACGAGTCCCCCCCGGGGTGATGTGCACCGATAAACTCATCTTT. V is TRDV1 and J is TRDJ1; D call uncertain. Because TCRdb records no J gene, it was assigned here through a match of the DNA to germline. The CDR3 covers 20 residues. Germline CDR1 and CDR2: TSWWSYY and QGS. V lost 4 bases to trimming and J lost 1 base, with 28 bases between them.

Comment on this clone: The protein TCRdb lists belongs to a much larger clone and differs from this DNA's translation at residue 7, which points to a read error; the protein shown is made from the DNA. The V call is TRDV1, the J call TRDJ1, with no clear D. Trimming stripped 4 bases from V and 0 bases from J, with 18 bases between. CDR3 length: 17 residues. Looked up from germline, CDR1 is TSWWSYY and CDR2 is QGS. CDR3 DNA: TGTGCTCTTGGGGGGGCCACGCCGAGCGCGTACACCGATAAACTCATCTTT. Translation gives CALGGATPSAYTDKLIF.

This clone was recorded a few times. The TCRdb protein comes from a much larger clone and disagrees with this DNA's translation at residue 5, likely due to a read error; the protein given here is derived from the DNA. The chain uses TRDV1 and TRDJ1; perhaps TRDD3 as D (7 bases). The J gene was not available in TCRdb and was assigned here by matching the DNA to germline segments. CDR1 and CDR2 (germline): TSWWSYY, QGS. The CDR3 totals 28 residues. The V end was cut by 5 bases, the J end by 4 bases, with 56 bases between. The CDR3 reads CALGKRKDERGKSLRIPRGGWSVDKLIF. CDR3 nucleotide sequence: TGTGCTCTTGGGAAACGAAAGGACGAAAGGGGAAAGTCCCTACGTATTCCTAGGGGGGGATGGTCGGTCGATAAACTCATCTTT.

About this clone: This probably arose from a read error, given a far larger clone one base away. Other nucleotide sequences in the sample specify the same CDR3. The CDR3 DNA reads TGTGCTCTTGGGGAACCTCGGAGAAGAGATACGCGGACACCATTCCATAGCGATAAAGTCATCTTT. Translating it yields CALGEPRRRDTRTPFHSDKVIF. No J gene was assigned, while the V gene was called as TRDV1; the table calls TRDD3, which could not be checked here. Germline V gene data show CDR1 as TSWWSYY and CDR2 as QGS. This CDR3 comprises 22 residues.

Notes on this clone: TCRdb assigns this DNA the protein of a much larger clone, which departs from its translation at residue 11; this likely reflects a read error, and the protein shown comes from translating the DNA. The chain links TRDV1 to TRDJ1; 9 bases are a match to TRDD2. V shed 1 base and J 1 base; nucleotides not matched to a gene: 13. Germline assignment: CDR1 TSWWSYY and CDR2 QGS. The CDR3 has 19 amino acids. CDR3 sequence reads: CALGERPSYIRGPTDKLIF. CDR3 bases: TGTGCTCTTGGGGAACGGCCTTCCTACATTAGGGGCCCCACCGATAAACTCATCTTT.

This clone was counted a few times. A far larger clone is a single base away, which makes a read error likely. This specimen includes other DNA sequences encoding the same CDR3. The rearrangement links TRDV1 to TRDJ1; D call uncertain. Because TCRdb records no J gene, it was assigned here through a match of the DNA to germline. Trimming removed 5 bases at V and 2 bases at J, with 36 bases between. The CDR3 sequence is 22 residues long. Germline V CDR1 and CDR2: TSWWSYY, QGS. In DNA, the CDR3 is TGTGCTCTTGGGTTTCAACCGTCCACAGCGGTGCTGAGGGTCTTTAAGACCGATAAACTCATCTTT. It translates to CALGFQPSTAVLRVFKTDKLIF.

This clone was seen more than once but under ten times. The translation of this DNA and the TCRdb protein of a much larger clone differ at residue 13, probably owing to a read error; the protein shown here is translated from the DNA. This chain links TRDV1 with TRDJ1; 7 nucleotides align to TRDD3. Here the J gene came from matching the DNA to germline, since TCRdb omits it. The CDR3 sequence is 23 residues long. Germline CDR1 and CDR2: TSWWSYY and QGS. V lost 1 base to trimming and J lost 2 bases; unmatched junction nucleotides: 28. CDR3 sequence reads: CALGERPRATLGRHTDPTDKLIF. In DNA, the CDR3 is TGTGCTCTTGGGGAACGTCCGAGGGCTACACTGGGGAGACACACCGACCCAACCGATAAACTCATCTTT.

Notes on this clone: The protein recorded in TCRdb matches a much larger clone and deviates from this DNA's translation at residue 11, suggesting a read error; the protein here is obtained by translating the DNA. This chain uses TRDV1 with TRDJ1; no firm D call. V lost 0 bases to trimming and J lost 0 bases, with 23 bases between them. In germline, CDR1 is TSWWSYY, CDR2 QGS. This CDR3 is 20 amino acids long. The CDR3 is CALGELSSSQVYEYTDKLIF. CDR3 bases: TGTGCTCTTGGGGAACTATCGTCGTCTCAAGTCTACGAGTACACCGATAAACTCATCTTT.

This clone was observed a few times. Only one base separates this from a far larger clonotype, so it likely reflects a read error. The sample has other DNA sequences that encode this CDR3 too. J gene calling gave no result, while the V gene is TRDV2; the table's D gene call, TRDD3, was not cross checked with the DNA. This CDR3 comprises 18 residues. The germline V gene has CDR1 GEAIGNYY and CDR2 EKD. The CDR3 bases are TGTGCCTGTGACACCTCTTTACTGGGGGTACCGTACACCGATAAACTCATCTTC. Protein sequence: CACDTSLLGVPYTDKLIF.

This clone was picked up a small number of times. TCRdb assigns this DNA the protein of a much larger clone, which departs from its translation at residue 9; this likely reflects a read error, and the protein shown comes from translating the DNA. CDR3 sequence (DNA): TGTGCCTGTGACACCTTACTGGGGGGTACGCCCCGATACACCGATAAACTCATCTTT. Encoded protein: CACDTLLGGTPRYTDKLIF. The chain links TRDV2 to TRDJ1; 8 nucleotides line up with TRDD3. The J gene, left out of TCRdb, was set here by checking the DNA against germline. J was trimmed by 0 bases and V by 0 bases; bases with no gene match: 14. The germline CDR1 and CDR2 sequences are GEAIGNYY and EKD. This CDR3 region has 19 residues.

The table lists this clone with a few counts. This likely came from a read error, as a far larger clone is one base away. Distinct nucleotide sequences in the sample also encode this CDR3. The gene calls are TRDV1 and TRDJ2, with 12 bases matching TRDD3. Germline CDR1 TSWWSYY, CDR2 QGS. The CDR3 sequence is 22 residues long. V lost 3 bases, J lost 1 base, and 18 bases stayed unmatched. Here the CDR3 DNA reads TGTGCTCTTGGGGACGTCGTCCTACATCCACTGGGGGATACCAGTTTGACAGCACAACTCTTCTTT. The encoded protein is CALGDVVLHPLGDTSLTAQLFF.